This record covers a single TCR beta chain. Its antigen is not known. This entry is derived from a study of T-cell memory formation after mild COVID-19. Findings and limits, study-wide: CD4+ contracting clones lay mainly in CM and EM, CD8+ ones in EMRA. The study found balanced CD4/CD8 in clones contracting day 15 to 85 and a CD4+ lean in later expanders. Some clones that responded turned up in pre-infection memory, which suggests that cross-reactive memory joined in. Second-wave clones with a day 37 peak had unconfirmed SARS-CoV-2 specificity.

MiXCR, run by TCRdb on the 5' RACE reads, gives a single entry per CDR3 protein. This table holds 25,000 to 35,000 distinct CDR3 sequences, around 21% found once. The V and J ends lost 3 bases and 6 bases, in that order; junction bases with no gene match: 2. From germline, CDR1 is MDHEN and CDR2 SYDVKM. The CDR3 consists of 15 residues. The sample taken for sequencing was PBMCs or a T cell subset sorted from them (not recorded which). The sequence derives from an adult who had mild COVID-19 (a few samples of this study predate the infection). Cell type and time point are not known. The chain joins TRBV28 to TRBJ1-6, with 10 positions matching TRBD1. Here the CDR3 DNA reads TGTGCCAGCAGTTTGGGGACAGGGGTTAATTCACCCCTCCACTTT. Translated: CASSLGTGVNSPLHF.